The TCR beta chain under discussion was sequenced for a study of cytomegalovirus exposure and HLA in healthy donors. The study's findings and limits: Specificity for CMV antigens was confirmed in vitro for a few of the CMV-associated chains. The tendency of first-cohort TCR clusters to co-occur in the 110 or so validation repertoires emerged from a later analysis. Among TCR sequences, most were rare, though some public TCRs appeared in many donors.

Using immunoSEQ multiplex PCR, the repertoire was profiled, and TCRdb retains in-frame clones only, with some absent. The table shows roughly 110,000 clones, with 88% occurring only once. The donors were members of the roughly 120-subject validation cohort (separate from the approximately 670-subject first cohort). Details on this clone: The antigen remains unidentified.

In germline, CDR1 is MNHNS, CDR2 SASEGT. The CDR3 covers 14 residues. V shed 6 bases and J 5 bases; nucleotides not matched to a gene: 4. This TCR was recovered from a young woman in good health and CMV-seropositive. Sequenced input: PBMCs. The chain joins TRBV6-1 to TRBJ2-3; the match to TRBD1 covers 11 bases. The DNA for the CDR3 is TGTGCCAGCAGGAGGGACAGGGGGAAAGATACGCAGTATTTT. Translation gives CASRRDRGKDTQYF.